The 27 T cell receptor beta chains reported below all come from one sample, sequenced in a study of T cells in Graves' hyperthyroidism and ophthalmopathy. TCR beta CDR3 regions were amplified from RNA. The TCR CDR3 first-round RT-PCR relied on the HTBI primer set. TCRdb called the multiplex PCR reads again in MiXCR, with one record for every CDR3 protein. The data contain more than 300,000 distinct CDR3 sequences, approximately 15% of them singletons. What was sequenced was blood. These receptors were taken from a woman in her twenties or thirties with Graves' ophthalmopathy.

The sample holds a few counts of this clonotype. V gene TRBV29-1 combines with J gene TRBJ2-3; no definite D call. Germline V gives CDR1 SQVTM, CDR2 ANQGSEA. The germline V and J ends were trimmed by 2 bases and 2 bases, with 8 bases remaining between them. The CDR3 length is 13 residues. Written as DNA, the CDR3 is TGCAGCGTTGAACGAACAGACACAGATACGCAGTATTTT. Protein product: CSVERTDTDTQYF.

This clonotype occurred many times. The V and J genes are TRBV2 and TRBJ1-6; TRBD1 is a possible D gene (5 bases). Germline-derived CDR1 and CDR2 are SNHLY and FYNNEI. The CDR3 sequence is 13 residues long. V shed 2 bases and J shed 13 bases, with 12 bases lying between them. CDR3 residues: CASSEMRGTPLHF. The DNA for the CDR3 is TGTGCCAGCAGTGAAATGAGGGGAACGCCCCTCCACTTT.

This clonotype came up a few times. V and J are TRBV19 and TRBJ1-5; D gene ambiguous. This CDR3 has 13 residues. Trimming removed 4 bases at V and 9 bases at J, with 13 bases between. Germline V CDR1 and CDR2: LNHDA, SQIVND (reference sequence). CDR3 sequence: CASSTVADRPQHF. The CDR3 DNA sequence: TGTGCCAGTAGTACGGTCGCGGATCGGCCCCAGCATTTT.

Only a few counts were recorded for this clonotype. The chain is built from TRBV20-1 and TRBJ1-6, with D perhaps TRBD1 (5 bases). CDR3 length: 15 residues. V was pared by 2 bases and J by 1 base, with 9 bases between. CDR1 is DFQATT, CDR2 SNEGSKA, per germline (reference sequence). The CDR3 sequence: CSARLGVSYNSPLHF. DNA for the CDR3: TGCAGTGCTAGACTAGGGGTTTCCTATAATTCACCCCTCCACTTT.

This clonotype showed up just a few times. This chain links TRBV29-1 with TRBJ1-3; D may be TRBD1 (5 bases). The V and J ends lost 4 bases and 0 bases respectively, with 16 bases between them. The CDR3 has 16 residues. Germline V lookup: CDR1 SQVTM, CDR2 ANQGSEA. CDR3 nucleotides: TGCAGCGTTGCCCCGACAGCTTCAAACTCTGGAAACACCATATATTTT. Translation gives CSVAPTASNSGNTIYF.

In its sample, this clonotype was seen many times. The CDR3 DNA reads TGTGCCAGTAGGCCACAGGGCGATCACACAGATACGCAGTATTTT. The encoded protein is CASRPQGDHTDTQYF. The rearrangement uses TRBV19 and TRBJ2-3, with a possible D match to TRBD1 (6 bases). Germline assignment: CDR1 LNHDA and CDR2 SQIVND (reference sequence). V lost 6 bases to trimming and J lost 2 bases, with 15 bases between them. This CDR3 contains 15 residues.

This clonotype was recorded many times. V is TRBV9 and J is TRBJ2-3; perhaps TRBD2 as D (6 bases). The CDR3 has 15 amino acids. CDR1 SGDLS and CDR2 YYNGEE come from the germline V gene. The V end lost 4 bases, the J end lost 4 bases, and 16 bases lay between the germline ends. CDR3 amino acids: CASSIPGGVADTQYF. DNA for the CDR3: TGTGCCAGCAGCATCCCAGGAGGGGTCGCAGATACGCAGTATTTT.

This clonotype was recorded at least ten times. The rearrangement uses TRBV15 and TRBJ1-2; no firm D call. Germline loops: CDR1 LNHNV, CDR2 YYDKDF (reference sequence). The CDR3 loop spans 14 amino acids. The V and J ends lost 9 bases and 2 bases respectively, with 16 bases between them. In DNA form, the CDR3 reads TGTGCCACTACTATCGGTTATCAAAACTATGGCTACACCTTC. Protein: CATTIGYQNYGYTF.

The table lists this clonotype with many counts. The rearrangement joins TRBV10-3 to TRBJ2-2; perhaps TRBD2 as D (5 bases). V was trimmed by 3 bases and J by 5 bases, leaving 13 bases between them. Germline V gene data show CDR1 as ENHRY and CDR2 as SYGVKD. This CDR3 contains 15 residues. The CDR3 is CAISDPERVTGELFF. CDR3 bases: TGTGCCATCAGTGACCCGGAGAGGGTGACCGGGGAGCTGTTTTTT.

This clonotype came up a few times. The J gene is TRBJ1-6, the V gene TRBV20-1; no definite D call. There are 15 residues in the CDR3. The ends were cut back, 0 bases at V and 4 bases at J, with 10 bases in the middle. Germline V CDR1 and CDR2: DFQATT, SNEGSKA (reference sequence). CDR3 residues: CSAREPGSYNSPLHF. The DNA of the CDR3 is TGCAGTGCTAGAGAACCGGGATCTTATAATTCACCCCTCCACTTT.

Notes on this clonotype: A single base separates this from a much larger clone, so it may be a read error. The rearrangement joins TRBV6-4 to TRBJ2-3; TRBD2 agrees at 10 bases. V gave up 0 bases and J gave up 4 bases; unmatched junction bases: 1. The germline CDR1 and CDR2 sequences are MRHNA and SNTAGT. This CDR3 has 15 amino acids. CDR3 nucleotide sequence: TGTGCCAGCAGTGACTCAGCGGGGGGGCCAGATACGCAGTATTTT. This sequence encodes CASSDSAGGPDTQYF.

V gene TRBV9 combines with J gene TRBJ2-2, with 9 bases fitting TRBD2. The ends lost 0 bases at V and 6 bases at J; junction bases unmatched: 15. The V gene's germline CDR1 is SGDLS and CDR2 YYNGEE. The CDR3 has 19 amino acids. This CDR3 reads CASSVEMGAGGREAGELFF. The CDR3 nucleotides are TGTGCCAGCAGCGTAGAGATGGGGGCGGGGGGGAGAGAAGCCGGGGAGCTGTTTTTT.

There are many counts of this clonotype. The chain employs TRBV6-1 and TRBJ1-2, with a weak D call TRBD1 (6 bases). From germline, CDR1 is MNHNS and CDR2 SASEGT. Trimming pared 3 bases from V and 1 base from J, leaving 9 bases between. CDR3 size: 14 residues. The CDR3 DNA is TGTGCCAGCAGTGAGAGGGGGAGTAACTATGGCTACACCTTC. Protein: CASSERGSNYGYTF.

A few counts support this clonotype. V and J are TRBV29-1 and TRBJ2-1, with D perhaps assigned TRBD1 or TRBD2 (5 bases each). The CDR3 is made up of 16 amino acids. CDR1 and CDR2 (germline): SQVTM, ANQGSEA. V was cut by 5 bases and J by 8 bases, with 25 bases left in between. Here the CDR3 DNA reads TGCAGCGTTCGGGACCCTCATCCTCTTCCTACATATGAGCAGTTCTTC. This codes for CSVRDPHPLPTYEQFF.

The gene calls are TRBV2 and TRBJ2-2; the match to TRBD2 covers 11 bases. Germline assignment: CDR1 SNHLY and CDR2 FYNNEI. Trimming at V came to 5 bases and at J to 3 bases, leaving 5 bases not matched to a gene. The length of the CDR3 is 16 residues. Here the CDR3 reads CASSLTSGGYTGELFF. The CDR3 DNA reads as TGTGCCAGCAGTTTAACTAGCGGGGGATACACCGGGGAGCTGTTTTTT.

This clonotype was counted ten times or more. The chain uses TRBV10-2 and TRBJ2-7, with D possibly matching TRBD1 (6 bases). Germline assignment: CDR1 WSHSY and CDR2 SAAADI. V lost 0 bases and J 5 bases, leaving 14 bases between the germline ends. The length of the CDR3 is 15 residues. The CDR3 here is CASSESQGLIDEQYF. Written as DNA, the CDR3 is TGCGCCAGCAGTGAGTCTCAGGGGCTCATCGACGAGCAGTACTTC.

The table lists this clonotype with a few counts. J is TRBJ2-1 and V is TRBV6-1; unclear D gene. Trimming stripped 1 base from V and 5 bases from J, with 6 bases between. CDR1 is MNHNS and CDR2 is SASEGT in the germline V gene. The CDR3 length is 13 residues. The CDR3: CASSEGPDNEQFF. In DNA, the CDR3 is TGTGCCAGCAGTGAAGGGCCTGACAATGAGCAGTTCTTC.

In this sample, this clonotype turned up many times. CDR3 in amino acids: CASSHPQGSGYTF. The CDR3 DNA sequence: TGTGCCAGCAGCCACCCCCAGGGATCCGGCTACACCTTC. V is TRBV14 and J is TRBJ1-2, with D tentatively TRBD1 (5 bases). The CDR3 is 13 residues long. Germline V lookup: CDR1 SGHDN, CDR2 FVKESK. V gave up 3 bases and J gave up 8 bases, with 13 bases separating them.

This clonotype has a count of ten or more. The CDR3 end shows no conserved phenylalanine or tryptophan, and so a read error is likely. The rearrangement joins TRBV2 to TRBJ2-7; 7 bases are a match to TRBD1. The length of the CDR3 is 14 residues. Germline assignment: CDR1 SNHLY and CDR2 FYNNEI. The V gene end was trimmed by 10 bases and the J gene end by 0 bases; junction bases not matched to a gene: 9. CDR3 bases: TGTGCCAACCGAGTGGACAGGAGCTCCTACGAGCAGTACCTC. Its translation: CANRVDRSSYEQYL.

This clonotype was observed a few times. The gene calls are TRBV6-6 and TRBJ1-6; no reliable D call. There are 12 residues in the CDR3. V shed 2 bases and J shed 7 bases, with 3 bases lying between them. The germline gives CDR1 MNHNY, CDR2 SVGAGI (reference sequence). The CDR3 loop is CASSYGNSPLHF. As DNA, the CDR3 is TGTGCCAGCAGTTACGGAAATTCACCCCTCCACTTT.

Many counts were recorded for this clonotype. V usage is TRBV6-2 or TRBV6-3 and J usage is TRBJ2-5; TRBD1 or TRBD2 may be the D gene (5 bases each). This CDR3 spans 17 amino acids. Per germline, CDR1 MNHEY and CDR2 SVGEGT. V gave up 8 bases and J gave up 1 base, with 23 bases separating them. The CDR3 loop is CASSNLWARGGQETQYF. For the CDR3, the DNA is TGTGCCAGCTCCAACCTTTGGGCCCGGGGCGGCCAAGAGACCCAGTACTTC.

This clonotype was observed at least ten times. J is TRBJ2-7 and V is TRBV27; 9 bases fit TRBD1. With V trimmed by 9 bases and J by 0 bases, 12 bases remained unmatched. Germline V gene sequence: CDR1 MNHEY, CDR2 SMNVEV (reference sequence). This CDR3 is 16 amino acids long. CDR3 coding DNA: TGTGCCAGTAAAACAGGGGGCGCATTGGCCTCCTACGAGCAGTACTTC. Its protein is CASKTGGALASYEQYF.

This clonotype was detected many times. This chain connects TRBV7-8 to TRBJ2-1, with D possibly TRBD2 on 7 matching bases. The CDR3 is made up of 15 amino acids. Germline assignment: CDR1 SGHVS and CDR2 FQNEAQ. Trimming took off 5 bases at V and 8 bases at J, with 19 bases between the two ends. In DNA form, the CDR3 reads TGTGCCAGCAGCCAAGGGGGAGGGGTGTACCATGAGCAGTTCTTC. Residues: CASSQGGGVYHEQFF.

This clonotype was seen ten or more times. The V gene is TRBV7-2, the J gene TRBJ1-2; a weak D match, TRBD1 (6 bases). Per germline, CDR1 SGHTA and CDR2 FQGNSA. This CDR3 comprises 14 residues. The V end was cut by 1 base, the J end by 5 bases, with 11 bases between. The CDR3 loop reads CASSLDERGYGYTF. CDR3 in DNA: TGTGCCAGCAGCTTAGATGAGAGGGGGTATGGCTACACCTTC.

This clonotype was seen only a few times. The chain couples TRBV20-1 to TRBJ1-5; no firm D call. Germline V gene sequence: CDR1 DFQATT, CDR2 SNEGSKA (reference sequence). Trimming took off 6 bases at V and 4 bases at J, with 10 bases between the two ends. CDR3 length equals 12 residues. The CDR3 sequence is CSAQRSNQPQHF. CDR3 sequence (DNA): TGCAGTGCCCAACGTAGTAATCAGCCCCAGCATTTT.

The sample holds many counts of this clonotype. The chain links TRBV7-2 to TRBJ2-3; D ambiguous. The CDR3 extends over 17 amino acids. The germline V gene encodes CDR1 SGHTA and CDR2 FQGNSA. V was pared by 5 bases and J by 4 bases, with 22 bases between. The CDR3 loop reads CASSHHLVAISPDTQYF. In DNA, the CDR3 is TGTGCCAGCAGCCACCACCTGGTAGCTATATCCCCAGATACGCAGTATTTT.

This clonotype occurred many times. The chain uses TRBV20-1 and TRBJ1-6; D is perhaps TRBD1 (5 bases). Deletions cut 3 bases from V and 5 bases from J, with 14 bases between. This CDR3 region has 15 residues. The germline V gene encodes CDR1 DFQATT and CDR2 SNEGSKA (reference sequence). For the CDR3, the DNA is TGCAGTGCTAGGGTTCATGGGGGGGATAATTCACCCCTCCACTTT. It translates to CSARVHGGDNSPLHF.